This T cell receptor (beta chain) derives from a study of blood T cell repertoires in COVID-19. About the research overall: COVID-19 samples, acute and convalescent, were from the United States, Italy and Spain.

Original methodology: Amplification of reference gene primers was used by the study to estimate nucleated cell counts. Repertoires were generated with immunoSEQ multiplex PCR, while TCRdb's copy carries only in-frame clones and drops some. D and trimming were read from the DNA, whereas the V and J calls and clone size are those reported in that table. Of about 220,000 clones in the sample, 80% to 90% were seen once. CDR3 length: 20 amino acids. Germline V CDR1 and CDR2: WNHNN, SYGVQD (reference sequence). V gave up 7 bases and J gave up 3 bases; unmatched junction bases: 24. Participants reported their clinical history, and cohort assignment relied on those reports.

The chain recombines TRBV10-1 with TRBJ2-5; 9 bases line up with TRBD1. This TCR derives from a woman under 30 in a cohort exposed to, infected with or recovered from COVID-19 (not recorded which). The sequencing input was PBMCs or T cells enriched from blood (not recorded which). As DNA, the CDR3 is TGCGCCAGCAATATAACCGGGACAGGGATGACCCGGACTGGGGAAGAGACCCAGTACTTC. Protein sequence: CASNITGTGMTRTGEETQYF.